This TCR beta chain was observed in a study of PD-1 blockade in classical Hodgkin lymphoma. Study in general: Nivolumab 3 mg/kg was given intravenously every 2 weeks.

TCRdb's table, derived via immunoSEQ multiplex PCR, lists solely in-frame clones and lacks some. The sample has about 24,000 clones, around 84% seen once. As for time point: cycle 4 day 1 (C4D1), after more than five weeks of nivolumab. Each and every patient relapsed after autologous stem cell transplantation, and patients got differing brentuximab vedotin exposure. Findings of the study overall: CD4+ TCR diversity rose significantly by C4D1, and CD8+ TCR diversity did not.

As for this clone: Its antigen is not known.

This CDR3 comprises 14 residues. The V end was cut by 6 bases, the J end by 2 bases, with 14 bases between. Germline values: CDR1 SNHLY, CDR2 FYNNEI. This sample comprised peripheral blood mononuclear cells (PBMCs), obtained before the fourth cycle of nivolumab. The clonotype originates from a human donor with classical Hodgkin lymphoma. The J gene is TRBJ2-7, the V gene TRBV2, with no clear D. The CDR3 sequence is CASSESQRTYEQYF. The CDR3 bases are TGTGCCAGCAGCGAATCACAGAGAACCTACGAGCAGTACTTC.